This record covers a single T cell receptor beta chain. Its antigen is currently unknown. This specimen comes from a study of vaccination and CD4 T cells after COVID-19. Study as a whole: Overlapping spike pools from SARS-CoV-2 and HCoV-NL63, HCoV-OC43 and HCoV-229E served as culture stimuli.

V lost 6 bases, J lost 4 bases, and 9 bases lay in between. The CDR3 is 12 residues long. Germline V gene sequence: CDR1 SNHLY, CDR2 FYNNEI. Treatment defined: roughly 10-day PBMC culture with coronavirus spike peptide pools or control peptides (ViraFEST assay). Gathered ahead of the COVID-19 pandemic (2011-2018) were the CD4+ T cells of the unexposed donor. The Oncomine TCR Beta short-read assay was applied to DNA of cultured CD4+ T cells. TCRdb fed the PCR reads into MiXCR, producing one record per CDR3 protein. The sample includes about 7,100 distinct CDR3 sequences, around 46% of them seen just once.

This clonotype originated in a human donor in good health. Sequencing used CD4+ T cells from blood, cultured in vitro. This chain connects TRBV2 to TRBJ1-1; possible D gene TRBD1, 6 bases. The CDR3 DNA follows: TGTGCCAGCAGCGACAGGCCCACTGAAGCTTTCTTT. This codes for CASSDRPTEAFF. Filled out from reference TRBV2 and TRBJ1-1, the complete variable domain reads EPEVTQTPSHQVTQMGQEVILRCVPISNHLYFYWYRQILGQKVEFLVSFYNNEISEKSEIFDDQFSVERPDGSNFTLKIRSTKLEDSAMYFCASSDRPTEAFFGQGTRLTVV.